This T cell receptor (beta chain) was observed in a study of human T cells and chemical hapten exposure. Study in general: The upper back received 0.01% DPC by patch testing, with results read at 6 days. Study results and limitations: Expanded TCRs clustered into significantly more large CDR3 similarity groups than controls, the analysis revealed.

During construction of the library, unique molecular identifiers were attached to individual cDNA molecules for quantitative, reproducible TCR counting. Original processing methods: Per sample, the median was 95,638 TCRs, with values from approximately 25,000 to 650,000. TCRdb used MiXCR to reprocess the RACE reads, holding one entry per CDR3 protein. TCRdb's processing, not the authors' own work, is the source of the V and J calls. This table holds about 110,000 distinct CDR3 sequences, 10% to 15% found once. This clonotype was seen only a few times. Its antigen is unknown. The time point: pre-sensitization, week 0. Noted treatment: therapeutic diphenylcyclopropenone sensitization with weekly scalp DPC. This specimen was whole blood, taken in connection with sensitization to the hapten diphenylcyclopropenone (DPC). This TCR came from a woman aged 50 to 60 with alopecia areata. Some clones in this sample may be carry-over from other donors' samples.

The CDR3 DNA is TGTGCCAGCAGTGCCAGCCGGACACGGCCCCAGCATTTT. Encoded protein: CASSASRTRPQHF. The chain is built from TRBV27 and TRBJ1-5, with a weak D call TRBD1 (5 bases). The CDR3 covers 13 residues. Trimming took 5 bases from V and 9 from J, leaving 14 bases between them. Germline V lookup: CDR1 MNHEY, CDR2 SMNVEV (reference sequence).